One sample yielded the 22 T cell receptor beta chains listed below, sequenced in a study of Graves' ophthalmopathy and Graves' hyperthyroidism (dated by TCRdb to 2016 to 2019). Sequencing instrument: Illumina HiSeq 2000. For repertoire sequencing, TCR beta CDR3 regions were amplified from RNA transcripts. HTBI primers and the Qiagen OneStep RT-PCR kit were used in a first-round RT-PCR, which was followed by a second-round multiplex PCR, size selection and purification. The raw public data were reprocessed by TCRdb itself: fastp quality trimming at Q25, MiXCR clonotype calling, in-frame beta chains only. Entries are consolidated by CDR3 protein sequence, retaining the most common genes and DNA. The sample includes over a million distinct CDR3 sequences, with roughly 35% observed a single time. In total, the top ten clones hold 8.5% to 14% of the sample. The sequencing sample was made of peripheral blood or thyroid tissue (not recorded which). These receptors were obtained from an adult man with Graves' hyperthyroidism.

The chain joins TRBV7-9 to TRBJ1-6, with D possibly matching TRBD1 (6 bases). V shed 7 bases and J shed 13 bases, with 17 bases lying between them. The CDR3 is made up of 13 amino acids. Germline-derived CDR1 and CDR2 are SEHNR and FQNEAQ (reference sequence). CDR3 residues: CASNTGLNYPLHF. The CDR3 coding sequence is TGTGCCAGCAATACAGGGCTGAATTACCCCCTCCACTTT.

This clonotype was detected ten times or more. This chain uses TRBV29-1 with TRBJ2-7; 13 bases map to TRBD2. This CDR3 is built from 13 residues. The V gene end was trimmed by 7 bases and the J gene end by 4 bases; junction bases not matched to a gene: 4. Germline CDR1 SQVTM, CDR2 ANQGSEA. The CDR3 spells CSAGTSGAYEQYF. The CDR3 coding sequence is TGCAGCGCTGGGACTAGCGGGGCTTACGAGCAGTACTTC.

The chain has TRBV12-3 or TRBV12-4 and TRBJ1-3, with a tentative D call TRBD1 (6 bases). V dropped 5 bases and J dropped 2 bases, with 13 bases sitting between them. This CDR3 region has 15 residues. In DNA, the CDR3 is TGTGCCAGCAGTGGACAGAGTTCACCTGGAAACACCATATATTTT. The encoded protein is CASSGQSSPGNTIYF.

Comment on this clonotype: An end of the junction does not agree with germline; a read error may underlie this. Here the CDR3 DNA reads TGTGCCAGCAGTGGACACTTGGGCCCCGGCTCTGGGGCCAACGTCCTGACTTTC. Its protein product is CASSGHLGPGSGANVLTF. The chain carries TRBV10-3 and TRBJ2-6; D is possibly TRBD1 (5 bases). The CDR3 loop spans 18 amino acids. Per germline, CDR1 ENHRY and CDR2 SYGVKD.

V gene TRBV20-1 combines with J gene TRBJ2-7, with 8 bases identical to TRBD2. This CDR3 region has 14 residues. Unmatched junction bases numbered 11, after V lost 7 bases and J lost 3 bases. CDR1 and CDR2 from the germline V gene are DFQATT and SNEGSKA (reference sequence). This CDR3 reads CSGGGRGLLYEQYF. The CDR3, as DNA: TGCAGTGGCGGGGGGCGGGGGCTCCTCTACGAGCAGTACTTC.

The V and J genes are TRBV12-3 or TRBV12-4 and TRBJ2-5; 7 bases are shared with TRBD1. V was clipped by 3 bases and J by 5 bases; unmatched bases: 9. This CDR3 has 15 amino acids. CDR3 loop: CASSFSEGAGETQYF. The CDR3 DNA reads as TGTGCCAGCAGTTTCAGCGAGGGGGCCGGGGAGACCCAGTACTTC.

The chain has TRBV29-1 and TRBJ1-2; D remains unclear. The CDR3 covers 13 residues. CDR1 is SQVTM, CDR2 ANQGSEA, per germline. Trimming left V 0 bases short and J 5 bases short, with 10 bases between. The CDR3 nucleotides are TGCAGCGTTGAAGAGCCCAGTTTATATGGCTACACCTTC. Translated, it gives CSVEEPSLYGYTF. The full variable domain, in which reference TRBV29-1 and TRBJ1-2 provide the parts outside the CDR3, is SAVISQKPSRDICQRGTSLTIQCQVDSQVTMMFWYRQQPGQSLTLIATANQGSEATYESGFVIDKFPISRPNLTFSTLTVSNMSPEDSSIYLCSVEEPSLYGYTFGSGTRLTVV.

This clonotype was seen only once. The chain joins TRBV20-1 to TRBJ1-5; D not certain. This CDR3 comprises 12 residues. Germline assignment: CDR1 DFQATT and CDR2 SNEGSKA (reference sequence). The V gene lost 1 base and the J gene lost 11 bases, with 12 bases spanning the gap. CDR3 amino acids: CSARAGVQAQHF. The CDR3 DNA reads TGCAGTGCTAGAGCTGGGGTCCAGGCCCAGCATTTT.

In its sample, this clonotype was seen a few times. The V and J genes are TRBV12-3 or TRBV12-4 and TRBJ1-1; weak D call: TRBD1 (5 bases). This CDR3 contains 12 residues. Trimming stripped 10 bases from V and 3 bases from J, with 12 bases between. The chain's CDR3 is CATGQGYTEAFF. DNA of the CDR3: TGTGCCACCGGGCAGGGCTACACTGAAGCTTTCTTT.

The rearrangement joins TRBV2 to TRBJ2-5; D may be TRBD1 (7 bases). Trimming took off 6 bases at V and 3 bases at J, with 17 bases between the two ends. The CDR3 extends over 15 amino acids. Germline V gene data show CDR1 as SNHLY and CDR2 as FYNNEI. In DNA, the CDR3 is TGTGCCAGCAGCTTGGCAGGCAGGGGGGAAGAGACCCAGTACTTC. It is translated as CASSLAGRGEETQYF.

V is TRBV7-9 and J is TRBJ1-2, with D hard to call. This CDR3 is 14 amino acids long. CDR1 SEHNR and CDR2 FQNEAQ come from the germline V gene (reference sequence). V was pared by 5 bases and J by 5 bases, with 15 bases between. The CDR3 reads CASSVRLIQYGYTF. CDR3 nucleotide sequence: TGTGCCAGCAGCGTCCGACTGATCCAATATGGCTACACCTTC.

This chain uses TRBV20-1 with TRBJ2-7; D perhaps matches TRBD2 (5 bases). Between the trimmed V and J ends, which lost 5 bases and 0 bases, there was a span of 11 bases. The CDR3 is made up of 13 amino acids. CDR1 and CDR2 (germline): DFQATT, SNEGSKA (reference sequence). The CDR3 region has the DNA TGCAGTGCTCACGACACTAGCTCCTACGAGCAGTACTTC. Protein: CSAHDTSSYEQYF.

This clonotype was recorded many times. The V call is TRBV9, the J call TRBJ1-4, with a tentative D call TRBD1 (5 bases). The V and J ends lost 4 bases and 7 bases respectively, with 11 bases between them. Looked up from germline, CDR1 is SGDLS and CDR2 is YYNGEE. The CDR3 is 13 residues long. The CDR3 DNA is TGTGCCAGCAGCCCGGGGACCTCTGAAAAACTGTTTTTT. The encoded protein is CASSPGTSEKLFF.

This clonotype has a handful of counts. V usage is TRBV19 and J usage is TRBJ2-7; 11 bases agree with TRBD2. V lost 1 base, J lost 4 bases, and 12 bases stayed unmatched. Looked up from germline, CDR1 is LNHDA and CDR2 is SQIVND (reference sequence). CDR3 length: 18 amino acids. CDR3 residues: CASSIASLAGGIMYEQYF. The CDR3 nucleotides read TGTGCCAGTAGTATAGCCTCGCTAGCGGGAGGAATAATGTACGAGCAGTACTTC.

This clonotype occurred many times. This chain uses TRBV7-2 with TRBJ2-5, with 7 nucleotides matching TRBD2. The length of the CDR3 is 15 residues. Germline V CDR1 and CDR2: SGHTA, FQGNSA. V trimming: 1 base; J trimming: 2 bases; junction bases outside the gene matches: 4. In nucleotides, the CDR3 is TGTGCCAGCAGCTTAGGGCAGCGGGGACAAGAGACCCAGTACTTC. Translated: CASSLGQRGQETQYF.

The chain combines TRBV20-1 with TRBJ1-2; D is perhaps TRBD1 (5 bases). Germline V gives CDR1 DFQATT, CDR2 SNEGSKA (reference sequence). The CDR3 covers 13 residues. Trimming left V 6 bases short and J 7 bases short, with 18 bases between. CDR3 loop: CSAQPEAGGGYTF. The CDR3, as DNA: TGCAGTGCCCAGCCAGAGGCGGGGGGTGGCTACACCTTC.

At least ten counts were recorded for this clonotype. V usage is TRBV25-1 and J usage is TRBJ2-5; D is uncertain. The CDR3 covers 14 residues. V was shortened by 0 bases and J by 1 base, with 6 bases between the two germline ends. Per germline, CDR1 MGHDK and CDR2 SYGVNS. The CDR3 loop reads CASSEYNSQETQYF. CDR3 nucleotides: TGTGCCAGCAGTGAATACAACAGCCAAGAGACCCAGTACTTC.

This clonotype was found many times. One end of the junction is discordant with germline, which a read error may explain. The rearrangement joins TRBV10-3 to TRBJ2-7; D possibly matches TRBD1 or TRBD2 (5 bases each). The length of the CDR3 is 15 residues. The germline CDR1 and CDR2 sequences are ENHRY and SYGVKD. The CDR3 spells CASSYTGRSSYEQYF. As DNA, the CDR3 is TGTGCCAGCAGTTACACGGGACGGAGCTCCTACGAGCAGTACTTC.

The rearrangement links TRBV9 to TRBJ1-1; 8 bases agree with TRBD1. CDR1 SGDLS and CDR2 YYNGEE come from the germline V gene. The CDR3 has 15 amino acids. The CDR3 reads CARVDRGAMNTEAFF. CDR3 DNA sequence: TGTGCTAGAGTTGACAGGGGTGCTATGAACACTGAAGCTTTCTTT.

For the CDR3, the DNA is TGTGCCAGCAGTCGCACAGGGAACTCCTACGAGCAGTACTTC. Translated, it gives CASSRTGNSYEQYF. The chain is built from TRBV11-2 and TRBJ2-7; D is perhaps TRBD1 (6 bases). This CDR3 is 14 amino acids long. Trimming removed 6 bases from V and 0 bases from J, with 12 bases in between. CDR1 SGHAT and CDR2 FQNNGV come from the germline V gene.

Comment on this clonotype: A read error may explain this, as a much larger clone is one base away. V usage is TRBV7-2 and J usage is TRBJ1-2; weak D call: TRBD1 (6 bases). The CDR3 has 16 residues. Germline lookup yields CDR1 SGHTA and CDR2 FQGNSA. The CDR3 loop reads CASSLGGTGSNYGCTF. In nucleotides, the CDR3 is TGTGCCAGCAGCTTAGGGGGTACAGGGTCCAACTATGGCTGCACCTTC.

This clonotype showed up just a few times. The CDR3, as DNA: TGTGCCAGCAGCGTAGGAGCCCAACTCTATGGCTACACCTTC. This codes for CASSVGAQLYGYTF. The chain carries TRBV9 and TRBJ1-2; D is uncertain. In germline, CDR1 is SGDLS, CDR2 YYNGEE. V was trimmed by 0 bases and J by 4 bases, leaving 10 bases between them. CDR3 length: 14 residues.